The 5 T cell receptor beta chains below were found in one sample sequenced in a study of tumor and adjacent non-tumor tissue in lung cancer. No cell sorting was done before RNA was extracted from the tissue. More than 3 cm separated this lung sample from the edge of the tumor. A modified ARM-PCR protocol with three rounds of nested PCR amplified TCRbeta. Each CDR3 protein gets one entry after TCRdb re-called the multiplex PCR reads with MiXCR. The repertoire holds 98,000 or so distinct CDR3 sequences, with 80% as singletons. Sequenced: distant non-tumor lung tissue. These TCRs come from a man in his sixties with small cell lung cancer.

This clonotype appeared many times. CDR3 in DNA: TGTGCCAGCAGTCTGGGGACTTACAATGAGCAGTTCTTC. This translates into CASSLGTYNEQFF. The V call is TRBV28, the J call TRBJ2-1; perhaps TRBD2 as D (6 bases). In germline, CDR1 is MDHEN, CDR2 SYDVKM. Between the trimmed V and J ends, which lost 5 bases and 4 bases, there was a span of 9 bases. The CDR3 sequence is 13 residues long.

This clonotype was detected only once. A much more abundant neighbour one base away suggests this may be a read error. The chain is built from TRBV20-1 and TRBJ2-3, with a possible D match to TRBD1 (6 bases). The assigned J gene may be wrong: the sequence end matches TRBJ1-5 better. The germline V gene encodes CDR1 DFQATT and CDR2 SNEGSKA (reference sequence). The CDR3 is made up of 14 amino acids. Here the CDR3 DNA reads TGCAGTGCTAGAGATCGGGGGGGCTCAGATACGCAGCATTTT. Translated: CSARDRGGSDTQHF.

The genes are TRBV4-1 and TRBJ2-1; 12 bases map to TRBD2. V was clipped by 7 bases and J by 6 bases; unmatched bases: 16. The CDR3 consists of 18 residues. The germline gives CDR1 MGHRA, CDR2 YSYEKL. The CDR3 DNA reads as TGCGCCAGCAACCGAGAAACAACTGGGACTAGCGGGTTCAATGAGCAGTTCTTC. Its protein product is CASNRETTGTSGFNEQFF.

This clonotype appeared once. The V gene is TRBV6-2 or TRBV6-3, the J gene TRBJ1-1; D call uncertain. Trimming removed 9 bases at V and 4 bases at J, with 15 bases between. Germline V gene lookup returns CDR1 MNHEY and CDR2 SVGEGT. The CDR3 has 13 residues. CDR3 nucleotides: TGTGCCAGGAATGTGGAGTGGGGCACTGAAGCTTTCTTT. Protein: CARNVEWGTEAFF.

Details on this clonotype: A junction end diverges from the germline sequence, so it may reflect a read error. The chain joins TRBV13 to TRBJ2-3; 8 nucleotides align to TRBD2. CDR1 and CDR2 from the germline V gene are PRHDT and FYEKMQ (reference sequence). The CDR3 extends over 15 amino acids. CDR3 loop: CASTPSGPSTDTQYF. The DNA of the CDR3 is TGTGCCAGCACCCCTAGCGGGCCGAGCACAGATACTCAGTATTTT.